This section outlines one T cell receptor beta chain sequence together with its context. Its matching antigen is unknown. This sample was taken from a study of T cell responses to AZD1222 COVID-19 vaccine. Study information: Researchers grouped second doses given at about 4 or about 12 weeks into one pool. General observations from the study: Spike-specific TCRs gained breadth and depth after people received two AZD1222 doses. Clonal diversity was possibly underestimated, and white British individuals and females predominated among donors.

Some clones are missing from TCRdb's copy, which holds only in-frame ones; the method was immunoSEQ multiplex PCR. The sample yields 150,000 or so clones, under 90% seen once. V was pared by 6 bases and J by 0 bases, with 11 bases between. Germline assignment: CDR1 MNHEY and CDR2 SVGAGI. This CDR3 has 14 residues. V and J are TRBV6-5 and TRBJ1-2; D is unclear. This specimen was peripheral blood, taken on day 0 of AZD1222 vaccination. The origin of this receptor is an adult in good health. This CDR3 is CASRRATPNYGYTF. CDR3 nucleotide sequence: TGTGCCAGCAGACGTGCCACCCCTAACTATGGCTACACCTTC.